The 30 T cell receptor beta chains below come from one sample, sequenced in a study of blood T cell repertoires in COVID-19. The assay was immunoSEQ multiplex PCR, and TCRdb's table has in-frame clones only and misses some. The table shows about 120,000 clones, with 85% to 90% occurring only once. The sequenced sample consisted of peripheral blood. The receptors derive from a man of 80 years or more with acute or convalescent COVID-19.

This chain links TRBV12-5 with TRBJ2-3, with 7 bases matching TRBD1. The CDR3 sequence is 15 residues long. V lost 5 bases, J lost 2 bases, and 7 bases stayed unmatched. CDR1 LGHNT and CDR2 FRNRAP come from the germline V gene. CDR3 sequence reads: CASGTWTGLTDTQYF. In DNA form, the CDR3 reads TGTGCTAGTGGTACCTGGACAGGACTCACAGATACGCAGTATTTT.

CDR3 region: CASSLALAGVDEQFF. The CDR3 DNA sequence: TGTGCCAGCAGCTTAGCCCTAGCGGGAGTGGATGAGCAGTTCTTC. The chain carries TRBV7-2 and TRBJ2-1; 10 bases line up with TRBD2. CDR3 length: 15 residues. Germline assignment: CDR1 SGHTA and CDR2 FQGNSA. V was pared by 0 bases and J by 8 bases, with 4 bases of the junction left unmatched.

The V call is TRBV5-5, the J call TRBJ1-1, with 7 bases aligning to TRBD1. J was trimmed by 4 bases and V by 0 bases; bases with no gene match: 6. Per germline, CDR1 SGHKS and CDR2 YYEKEE (reference sequence). The CDR3 spans 15 residues. DNA for the CDR3: TGTGCCAGCAGCTTGGATCCCAGGGGGATCACTGAAGCTTTCTTT. As protein: CASSLDPRGITEAFF.

Only one count was recorded for this clone. The chain has TRBV24-1 and TRBJ1-2; no firm D call. The CDR3 spans 14 residues. Trimming cost V 4 bases and J 2 bases, with 10 bases left between them. The germline V gene encodes CDR1 KGHDR and CDR2 SFDVKD. CDR3: CATSDPDGNYGYTF. The CDR3 DNA is TGTGCCACCAGTGACCCTGACGGGAACTATGGCTACACCTTC.

V and J are TRBV5-1 and TRBJ2-7; D not certain. V shed 4 bases and J shed 2 bases, with 19 bases lying between them. The CDR3 contains 16 residues. CDR1 is SGHRS and CDR2 is YFSETQ in the germline V gene. The CDR3 DNA reads TGCGCCAGCAGCCCCCCTGGCAGTACCACTACCTACGAGCAGTACTTC. Translation gives CASSPPGSTTTYEQYF.

J is TRBJ1-2 and V is TRBV28; 7 nucleotides match TRBD1. Germline V gives CDR1 MDHEN, CDR2 SYDVKM. V was pared by 5 bases and J by 2 bases, with 8 bases of the junction left unmatched. This CDR3 contains 15 residues. The CDR3 is CASSLSRGPNYGYTF. CDR3 in DNA: TGTGCCAGCAGTCTTTCAAGGGGGCCAAACTATGGCTACACCTTC.

The chain recombines TRBV5-1 with TRBJ2-2; D not resolved. V lost 4 bases, J lost 1 base, and 14 bases lay in between. The CDR3 is 16 amino acids. The germline V gene has CDR1 SGHRS and CDR2 YFSETQ. The CDR3, as DNA: TGCGCCAGCAGCCCCGTCCTGCCCGGGAACACCGGGGAGCTGTTTTTT. Amino acids: CASSPVLPGNTGELFF. Full variable domain (remainder filled in from reference TRBV5-1 and TRBJ2-2): KAGVTQTPRYLIKTRGQQVTLSCSPISGHRSVSWYQQTPGQGLQFLFEYFSETQRNKGNFPGRFSGRQFSNSRSEMNVSTLELGDSALYLCASSPVLPGNTGELFFGEGSRLTVL.

This clone is a singleton in its sample. The genes are TRBV16 and TRBJ2-7; maybe TRBD1 (5 bases). V was shortened by 0 bases and J by 6 bases, with 9 bases between the two germline ends. Germline V gene lookup returns CDR1 KGHSY and CDR2 FQNENV. The CDR3 spans 13 residues. DNA of the CDR3: TGTGCCAGCAGCCAATCGGGCAGGGTCGAGCAGTACTTC. This translates into CASSQSGRVEQYF.

The chain couples TRBV6-6 to TRBJ1-1; no clear D gene. The CDR3 runs to 16 residues. Germline CDR1 MNHNY, CDR2 SVGAGI (reference sequence). V was cut by 4 bases and J by 0 bases, with 15 bases left in between. DNA for the CDR3: TGTGCCAGCAGTTCTCCCGGGGAGGCCTTGAACACTGAAGCTTTCTTT. It codes for CASSSPGEALNTEAFF.

V usage is TRBV2 and J usage is TRBJ1-3; D unresolved. CDR1 is SNHLY, CDR2 FYNNEI, per germline. This CDR3 has 15 residues. Trimming removed 4 bases from V and 0 bases from J, with 10 bases in between. The CDR3 region has the DNA TGTGCCAGCAGTGGCGGCCTGATCTCTGGAAACACCATATATTTT. It codes for CASSGGLISGNTIYF.

The rearrangement links TRBV15 to TRBJ1-2; D is undetermined. CDR3 length: 14 amino acids. The germline V gene encodes CDR1 LNHNV and CDR2 YYDKDF (reference sequence). V lost 0 bases and J lost 4, with 9 bases in between. CDR3 region: CATSREGSPYGYTF. The CDR3 region has the DNA TGTGCCACCAGCAGAGAGGGCAGCCCCTATGGCTACACCTTC.

The chain links TRBV23-1 to TRBJ1-4; tentative D call: TRBD1 (5 bases). TRBV23-1 is an ORF, and what it does is uncertain. Trimming removed 5 bases from V and 5 bases from J, with 15 bases in between. There are 15 residues in the CDR3. The CDR3 reads CASSIAGTSNEKLFF. The CDR3 DNA reads as TGCGCCAGCAGTATTGCCGGGACTTCAAATGAAAAACTGTTTTTT.

V is TRBV2 and J is TRBJ1-2; D uncertain. Trimming pared 3 bases from V and 0 bases from J, leaving 8 bases between. The CDR3 runs to 14 residues. CDR1 SNHLY and CDR2 FYNNEI come from the germline V gene. This chain's CDR3 is CASSELEANYGYTF. Written as DNA, the CDR3 is TGTGCCAGCAGTGAGTTGGAGGCTAACTATGGCTACACCTTC.

About this clone itself: Other nucleotide sequences in the sample specify the same CDR3. The genes are TRBV10-2 and TRBJ2-2; 12 nucleotides agree with TRBD2. The germline CDR1 and CDR2 sequences are WSHSY and SAAADI. The CDR3 extends over 15 amino acids. V shed 5 bases, J shed 5 bases, and the junction held 3 bases outside the gene matches. The CDR3 nucleotides read TGCGCCAGCAGTTCTAGCGGGGGGGCGACCGGGGAGCTGTTTTTT. It encodes CASSSSGGATGELFF.

The chain has TRBV24-1 and TRBJ1-5, with D maybe TRBD1 (6 bases). Trimming cost V 4 bases and J 12 bases, with 12 bases left between them. Germline lookup yields CDR1 KGHDR and CDR2 SFDVKD. The CDR3 has 12 amino acids. The CDR3 region has the DNA TGTGCCACCAGTGAAGAACAGGGCCTCCAGCATTTT. This codes for CATSEEQGLQHF.

J is TRBJ1-2 and V is TRBV6-5, with D possibly TRBD1 on 5 matching bases. V shed 0 bases and J shed 7 bases, with 9 bases lying between them. Germline V gene data show CDR1 as MNHEY and CDR2 as SVGAGI. The CDR3 covers 13 residues. DNA of the CDR3: TGTGCCAGCAGTTACTCGCAGGGCGGTGGCTACACCTTC. Protein sequence: CASSYSQGGGYTF.

This clone was detected once. CDR3 in DNA: TGTGCCAGCAGTTTTGGGCCGGGACTGGGTTATAATTCACCCCTCCACTTT. It yields the protein CASSFGPGLGYNSPLHF. The rearrangement uses TRBV27 and TRBJ1-6; D is possibly TRBD1 (5 bases). V shed 3 bases and J shed 4 bases, with 16 bases lying between them. The CDR3 spans 17 residues. In germline, CDR1 is MNHEY, CDR2 SMNVEV (reference sequence).

The chain combines TRBV5-1 with TRBJ1-2; tentatively, D is TRBD1 (6 bases). The length of the CDR3 is 14 residues. V lost 4 bases, J lost 8 bases, and 18 bases lay in between. Germline CDR1 SGHRS, CDR2 YFSETQ. CDR3 sequence reads: CASSPGVVGDGYTF. For the CDR3, the DNA is TGCGCCAGCAGCCCAGGGGTGGTCGGAGACGGCTACACCTTC.

The rearrangement uses TRBV7-8 and TRBJ1-2; the match to TRBD1 covers 7 bases. The germline gives CDR1 SGHVS, CDR2 FQNEAQ. V shed 1 base, J shed 6 bases, and the junction held 2 bases outside the gene matches. This CDR3 region has 13 residues. The CDR3 spells CASSLGQGDGYTF. CDR3 sequence (DNA): TGTGCCAGCAGCTTAGGGCAGGGGGATGGCTACACCTTC. Full variable domain (rest looked up from reference TRBV7-8 and TRBJ1-2): GAGVSQSPRYKVAKRGQDVALRCDPISGHVSLFWYQQALGQGPEFLTYFQNEAQLDKSGLPSDRFFAERPEGSVSTLKIQRTQQEDSAVYLCASSLGQGDGYTFGSGTRLTVV.

This rearrangement joins TRBV27 to TRBJ1-1; TRBD1 is a possible D gene (6 bases). The V end lost 6 bases, the J end lost 5 bases, and 25 bases lay between the germline ends. Germline V CDR1 and CDR2: MNHEY, SMNVEV (reference sequence). This CDR3 is built from 17 residues. CDR3 sequence reads: CASSTGMGFGWGTEAFF. The CDR3 DNA sequence: TGTGCCAGCAGCACAGGGATGGGGTTTGGGTGGGGAACTGAAGCTTTCTTT.

DNA of the CDR3: TGTGCCTCCTCACCGAGGCAGTACACTGAAGCTTTCTTT. It encodes CASSPRQYTEAFF. The chain carries TRBV2 and TRBJ1-1, with unresolved D. V gave up 11 bases and J gave up 3 bases, with 16 bases separating them. Germline assignment: CDR1 SNHLY and CDR2 FYNNEI. The CDR3 length is 13 residues.

J is TRBJ2-4 and V is TRBV6-5; D gene ambiguous. The germline gives CDR1 MNHEY, CDR2 SVGAGI. The V end lost 5 bases, the J end lost 6 bases, and 17 bases lay between the germline ends. This CDR3 is 15 amino acids long. The CDR3 bases are TGTGCCAGCAGTCCACTCCTGAGCGACCTAAACATTCAGTACTTC. Protein sequence: CASSPLLSDLNIQYF.

This clone was seen only a few times. This sequence joins TRBV2 and TRBJ1-2, with D possibly TRBD1 on 6 matching bases. CDR1 and CDR2 from the germline V gene are SNHLY and FYNNEI. V was clipped by 7 bases and J by 4 bases, with 16 bases between them. The length of the CDR3 is 14 residues. The CDR3 DNA reads TGTGCCAGCAAGAACCAGGGGTCTATCTATGGCTACACCTTC. Protein: CASKNQGSIYGYTF.

The rearrangement uses TRBV18 and TRBJ1-2; 9 nucleotides align to TRBD1. Germline CDR1 reads KGHSH; CDR2 reads LQKENI. The CDR3 extends over 16 amino acids. V lost 2 bases, J lost 4 bases, and 8 bases stayed unmatched. Here the CDR3 reads CASSPAGQGLGYGYTF. DNA of the CDR3: TGTGCCAGCTCACCAGCCGGACAGGGGCTTGGCTATGGCTACACCTTC.

This clone has a single count. The chain is built from TRBV9 and TRBJ2-1; D is possibly TRBD1 (6 bases). Germline assignment: CDR1 SGDLS and CDR2 YYNGEE. The CDR3 totals 15 residues. The V gene lost 0 bases and the J gene lost 8 bases, with 15 bases spanning the gap. CDR3 in amino acids: CASSVDGAGAHEQFF. CDR3 coding DNA: TGTGCCAGCAGCGTAGATGGGGCAGGGGCACATGAGCAGTTCTTC. Full variable domain (rest looked up from reference TRBV9 and TRBJ2-1): DSGVTQTPKHLITATGQRVTLRCSPRSGDLSVYWYQQSLDQGLQFLIQYYNGEERAKGNILERFSAQQFPDLHSELNLSSLELGDSALYFCASSVDGAGAHEQFFGPGTRLTVL.

This chain uses TRBV7-8 with TRBJ1-6; 10 bases agree with TRBD1. This CDR3 comprises 15 residues. The V segment lost 5 bases and the J segment 9 bases; nucleotides outside the gene matches: 7. The germline CDR1 and CDR2 sequences are SGHVS and FQNEAQ. CDR3 protein: CASSLRTGGGSPLHF. Written as DNA, the CDR3 is TGTGCCAGCAGCCTCAGGACAGGGGGAGGTTCACCCCTCCACTTT.

The chain joins TRBV5-1 to TRBJ2-2; 8 positions match TRBD2. The junction had 3 bases not matched to a gene; V was cut back by 1 base and J by 4 bases. The CDR3 runs to 15 residues. The V gene's germline CDR1 is SGHRS and CDR2 YFSETQ. CDR3 amino acids: CASSLTAGVTGELFF. The DNA of the CDR3 is TGCGCCAGCAGCTTGACAGCGGGAGTCACCGGGGAGCTGTTTTTT.

The V call is TRBV12-5, the J call TRBJ2-1, with 8 bases matching TRBD1. In germline, CDR1 is LGHNT, CDR2 FRNRAP. V lost 5 bases, J lost 1 base, and 7 bases stayed unmatched. CDR3 length: 16 residues. The CDR3 is CASGHGQGGSYNEQFF. In DNA form, the CDR3 reads TGTGCTAGTGGTCACGGACAGGGTGGGTCCTACAATGAGCAGTTCTTC.

The J gene is TRBJ2-1, the V gene TRBV19; tentative D call: TRBD2 (5 bases). The germline V gene encodes CDR1 LNHDA and CDR2 SQIVND (reference sequence). Trimming left V 5 bases short and J 9 bases short, with 17 bases between. This CDR3 is built from 14 residues. This CDR3 is CASSLTRRLVEQFF. As DNA, the CDR3 is TGTGCCAGTAGTCTCACTAGAAGGTTGGTTGAGCAGTTCTTC. The full variable domain, rest sourced from reference TRBV19 and TRBJ2-1, is DGGITQSPKYLFRKEGQNVTLSCEQNLNHDAMYWYRQDPGQGLRLIYYSQIVNDFQKGDIAEGYSVSREKKESFPLTVTSAQKNPTAFYLCASSLTRRLVEQFFGPGTRLTVL.

The J gene is TRBJ2-7, the V gene TRBV6-6, with D perhaps matching TRBD2 (5 bases). The CDR3 totals 14 residues. CDR1 and CDR2 from the germline V gene are MNHNY and SVGAGI (reference sequence). V lost 0 bases, J lost 4 bases, and 10 bases lay in between. The CDR3 protein is CASSYSRASYEQYF. In DNA, the CDR3 is TGTGCCAGCAGTTACTCGAGGGCATCTTACGAGCAGTACTTC.